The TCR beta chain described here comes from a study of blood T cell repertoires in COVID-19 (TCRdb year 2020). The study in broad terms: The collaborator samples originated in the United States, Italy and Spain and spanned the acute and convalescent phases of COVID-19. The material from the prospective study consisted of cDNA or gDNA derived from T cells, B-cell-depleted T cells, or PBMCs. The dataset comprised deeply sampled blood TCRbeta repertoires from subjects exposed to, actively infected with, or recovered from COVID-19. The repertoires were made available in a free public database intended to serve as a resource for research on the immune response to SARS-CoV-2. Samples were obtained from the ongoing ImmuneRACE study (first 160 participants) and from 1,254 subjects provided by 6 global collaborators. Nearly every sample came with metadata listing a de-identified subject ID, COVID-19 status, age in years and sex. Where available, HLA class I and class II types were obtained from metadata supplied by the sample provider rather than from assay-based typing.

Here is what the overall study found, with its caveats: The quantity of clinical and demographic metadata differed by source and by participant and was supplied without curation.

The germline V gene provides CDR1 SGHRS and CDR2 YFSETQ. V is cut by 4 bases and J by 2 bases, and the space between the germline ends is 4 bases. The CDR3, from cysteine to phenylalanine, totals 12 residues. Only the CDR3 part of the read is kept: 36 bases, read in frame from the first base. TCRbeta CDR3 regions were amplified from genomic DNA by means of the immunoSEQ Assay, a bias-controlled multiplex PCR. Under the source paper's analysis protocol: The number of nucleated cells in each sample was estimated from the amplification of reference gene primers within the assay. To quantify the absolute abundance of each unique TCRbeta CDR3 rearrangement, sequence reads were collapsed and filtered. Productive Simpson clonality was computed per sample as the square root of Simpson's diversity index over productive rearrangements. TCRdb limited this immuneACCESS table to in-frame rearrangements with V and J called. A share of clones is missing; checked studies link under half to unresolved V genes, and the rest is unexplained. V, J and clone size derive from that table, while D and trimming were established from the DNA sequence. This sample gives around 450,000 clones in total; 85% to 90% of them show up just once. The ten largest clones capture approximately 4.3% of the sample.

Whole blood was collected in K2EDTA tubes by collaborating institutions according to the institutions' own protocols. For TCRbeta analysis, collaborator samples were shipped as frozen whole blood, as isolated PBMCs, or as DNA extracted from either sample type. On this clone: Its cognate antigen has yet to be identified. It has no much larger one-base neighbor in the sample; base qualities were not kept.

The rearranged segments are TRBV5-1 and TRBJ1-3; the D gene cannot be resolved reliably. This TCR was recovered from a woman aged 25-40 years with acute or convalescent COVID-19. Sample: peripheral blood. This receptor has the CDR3 CASSKPGNTIYF. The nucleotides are TGCGCCAGCAGCAAGCCTGGAAACACCATATATTTT.